This T cell receptor beta chain was obtained from a study of radiation and T cells in renal cell carcinoma (dated by TCRdb to 2019 to 2021). Regarding the research as a whole: A total of around 50 samples underwent TCR beta sequencing, made up of 25 or so tumors and about 27 peripheral blood samples. A total of 4,016,671 unique CDR3 nucleotide sequences, encoding 2.5 million to 3 million unique CDR3 amino acid sequences, were found across all 53 samples. The final blood draw took place at 4 weeks after radiation, the same time as nephrectomy.

This clone was seen only a few times. Its antigen remains unidentified. A junction boundary mismatches the germline segment, possibly from a read error. Study-wide conclusions, independent of this receptor: Because pretreatment tumor biopsies were not available, the baseline intratumoral presence of clonotypes could not be determined. Changes in the blood repertoire were not tracked past 4 weeks after treatment. An increase in top tumor clonotypes in blood was observed from baseline to 2 weeks post-radiation, followed by contraction by 4 weeks, which was taken to suggest transient expansion of tumor-resident clones. Effects of radiation dose or scheduling on the TCR repertoire could not be addressed with the single-armed trial design.

TCR beta libraries were generated from genomic DNA with the immunoSEQ kit, following the manufacturer's recommendations. To prepare the libraries, a first multiplex PCR with proprietary primers was run, followed by a second PCR that added unique barcodes, and a bead cleanup was done after each round. Each sample batch included a kit-provided positive control reaction and a negative control reaction. The final libraries were assessed on an Agilent 4200 TapeStation D1000 ScreenTape, pooled by volume, and quantified by qPCR. Sequencing ran on an Illumina NextSeq500 with a MidOutput 150-cycle cartridge, using 156 Read1 and 15 Index1 cycles with kit custom primers. The pooled library was loaded at approximately 1.1 pM with a 20% PhiX control spike-in. The published analysis was carried out like this. Vendor-processed data were analyzed in R, with a clonotype defined as all T cells sharing the same CDR3 nucleotide sequence. In the clone abundance analyses, frequencies in each sample were normalized to that sample's 10,000 most abundant clones. Public T cell clones, which averaged fewer than five per sample, were excluded before analysis. A difference in abundance of at least 32-fold between compartments was used to define tumor-enriched and baseline blood-enriched clonotypes. A beta-binomial differential abundance model was applied to find clonotypes that expanded or contracted between blood time points. The Baroni-Urbani and Buser coefficient was used to measure tumor-blood repertoire similarity, and groups were compared with two-tailed Wilcoxon tests in R. TCRdb limited this immuneACCESS table to in-frame rearrangements with V and J called. A share of clones is missing; checked studies link under half to unresolved V genes, and the rest is unexplained. The V and J calls and the clone size are those of that table, but D and trimming were determined from the DNA. In all, the sample holds approximately 40,000 clones, and over 80% of those were seen once. The ten largest clones take up 27% of the sample.

Reading the label with the study, this specimen's time point is: blood 4 weeks post-SBRT, at nephrectomy. In light of the paper, this sample's treatment or condition label describes: 15 Gy SBRT to primary tumor, nephrectomy 4 weeks later. Samples were obtained from a clinical trial, in which 15 Gy stereotactic body radiation therapy was delivered to primary renal cell carcinomas and nephrectomy was performed 4 weeks later. Serial peripheral blood from radiation-treated patients was sampled at baseline, 2 weeks and 4 weeks after SBRT to track tumor-enriched clonotypes. Every patient's renal cell carcinoma showed clear cell pathology. Genomic DNA for TCR sequencing was prepared using the QIAamp DNA Blood Mini Kit (Qiagen). Only samples passing all quality control checks were included in the analyses. The sample in question was blood, obtained from a patient whose treatment included radiotherapy and nephrectomy. The receptor's source is a woman between 65 and 79 years old with renal cell carcinoma.

The CDR3 reads as follows: CASREGRSDYNEQFF. DNA sequence: TGTGCCAGCAGGGAAGGACGGTCGGACTACAATGAGCAGTTCTTC. The V and J genes are TRBV2 and TRBJ2-1; no D gene call is confident. The germline V gene supplies CDR1 SNHLY and CDR2 FYNNEI. The CDR3 measures 15 amino acids from cysteine to phenylalanine. The CDR3 DNA has 45 bases and is translated from base 1.